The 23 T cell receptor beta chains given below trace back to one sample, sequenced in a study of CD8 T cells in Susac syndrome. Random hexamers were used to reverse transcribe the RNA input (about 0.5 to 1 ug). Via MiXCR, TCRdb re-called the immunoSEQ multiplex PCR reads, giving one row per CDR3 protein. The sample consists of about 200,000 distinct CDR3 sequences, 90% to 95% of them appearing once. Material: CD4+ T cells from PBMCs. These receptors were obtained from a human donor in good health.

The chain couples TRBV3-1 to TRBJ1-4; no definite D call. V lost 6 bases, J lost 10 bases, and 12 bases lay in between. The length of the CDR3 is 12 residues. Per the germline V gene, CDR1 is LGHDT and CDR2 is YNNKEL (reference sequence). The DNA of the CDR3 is TGTGCCAGCAGTTTGGGCGGAGGAAAACTGTTTTTT. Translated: CASSLGGGKLFF.

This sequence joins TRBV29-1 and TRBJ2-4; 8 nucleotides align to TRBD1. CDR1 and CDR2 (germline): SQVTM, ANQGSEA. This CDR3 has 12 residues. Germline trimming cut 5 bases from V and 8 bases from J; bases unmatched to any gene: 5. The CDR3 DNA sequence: TGCAGCGTTTTGACAGGGGAGGACATTCAGTACTTC. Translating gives CSVLTGEDIQYF.

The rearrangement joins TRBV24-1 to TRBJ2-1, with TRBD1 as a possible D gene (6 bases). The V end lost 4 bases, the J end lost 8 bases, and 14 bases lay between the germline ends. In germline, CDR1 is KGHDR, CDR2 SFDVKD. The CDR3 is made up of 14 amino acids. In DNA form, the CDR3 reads TGTGCCACCAGTGAGGCAGGGGTGGGCTATGAGCAGTTCTTC. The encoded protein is CATSEAGVGYEQFF.

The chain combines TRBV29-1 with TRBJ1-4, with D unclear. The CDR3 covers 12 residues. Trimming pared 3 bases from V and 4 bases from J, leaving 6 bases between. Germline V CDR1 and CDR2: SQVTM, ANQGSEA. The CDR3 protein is CSVDVGNEKLFF. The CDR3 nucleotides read TGCAGCGTTGATGTGGGTAATGAAAAACTGTTTTTT.

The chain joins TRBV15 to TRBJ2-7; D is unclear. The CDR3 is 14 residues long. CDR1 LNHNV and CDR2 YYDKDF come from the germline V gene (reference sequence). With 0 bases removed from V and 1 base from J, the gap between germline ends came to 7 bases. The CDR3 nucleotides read TGTGCCACCAGCAGAGATAAGGTATCCTACGAGCAGTACGTC. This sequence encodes CATSRDKVSYEQYV.

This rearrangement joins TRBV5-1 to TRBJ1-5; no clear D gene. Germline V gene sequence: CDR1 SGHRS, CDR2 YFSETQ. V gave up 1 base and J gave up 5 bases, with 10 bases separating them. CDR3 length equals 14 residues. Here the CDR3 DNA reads TGCGCCAGCAGCTTGACTTCGAGGGATCAGCCCCAGCATTTT. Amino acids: CASSLTSRDQPQHF.

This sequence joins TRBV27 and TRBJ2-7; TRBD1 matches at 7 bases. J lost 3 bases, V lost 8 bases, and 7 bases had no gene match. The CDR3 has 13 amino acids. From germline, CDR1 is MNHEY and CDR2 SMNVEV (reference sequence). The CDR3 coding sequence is TGTGCCAGCGGTCGCGACAGGGACTACGAGCAGTACTTC. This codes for CASGRDRDYEQYF.

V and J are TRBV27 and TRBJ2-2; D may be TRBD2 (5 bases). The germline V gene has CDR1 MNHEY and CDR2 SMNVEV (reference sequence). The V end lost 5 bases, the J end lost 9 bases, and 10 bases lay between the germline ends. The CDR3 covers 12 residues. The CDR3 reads CASSPGIRELFF. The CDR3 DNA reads TGTGCCAGCAGTCCCGGGATCCGGGAGCTGTTTTTT.

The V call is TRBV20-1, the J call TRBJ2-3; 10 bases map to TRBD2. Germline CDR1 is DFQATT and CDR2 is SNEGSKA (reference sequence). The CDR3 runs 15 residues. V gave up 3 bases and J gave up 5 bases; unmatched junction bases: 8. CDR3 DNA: TGCAGTGCTAGTACCCCCAGACTAGCGGGAGATACGCAGTATTTT. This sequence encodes CSASTPRLAGDTQYF.

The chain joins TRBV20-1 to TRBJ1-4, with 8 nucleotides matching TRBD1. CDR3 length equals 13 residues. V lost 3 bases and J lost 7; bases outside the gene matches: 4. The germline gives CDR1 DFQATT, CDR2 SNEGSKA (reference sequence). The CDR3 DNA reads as TGCAGTGCTAGTGACAGGGGAGGTGAAAAACTGTTTTTT. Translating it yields CSASDRGGEKLFF.

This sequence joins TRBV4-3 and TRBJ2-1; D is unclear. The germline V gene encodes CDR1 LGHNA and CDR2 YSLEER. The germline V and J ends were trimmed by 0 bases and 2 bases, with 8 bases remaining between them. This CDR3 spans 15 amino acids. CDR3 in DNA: TGCGCCAGCAGCCAAGAGGTTCACCCCTACAATGAGCAGTTCTTC. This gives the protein CASSQEVHPYNEQFF.

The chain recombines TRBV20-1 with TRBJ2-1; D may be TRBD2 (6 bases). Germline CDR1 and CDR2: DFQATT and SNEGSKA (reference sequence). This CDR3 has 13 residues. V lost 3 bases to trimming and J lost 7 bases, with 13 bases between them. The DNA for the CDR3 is TGCAGTGCTAGGTCCAGCGGGCGGAATGAGCAGTTCTTC. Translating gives CSARSSGRNEQFF.

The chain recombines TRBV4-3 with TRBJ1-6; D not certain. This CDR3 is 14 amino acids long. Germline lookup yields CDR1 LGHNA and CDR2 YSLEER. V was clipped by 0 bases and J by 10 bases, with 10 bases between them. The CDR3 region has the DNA TGCGCCAGCAGCCAAGACGGCCTGGGATCACCCCTCCACTTT. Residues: CASSQDGLGSPLHF.

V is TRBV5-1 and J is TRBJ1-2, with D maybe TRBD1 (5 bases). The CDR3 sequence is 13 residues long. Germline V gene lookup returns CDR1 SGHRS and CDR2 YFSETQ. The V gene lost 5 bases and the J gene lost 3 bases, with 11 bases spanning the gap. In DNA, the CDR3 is TGCGCCAGCAGACAGCCGGGGGACTATGGCTACACCTTC. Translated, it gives CASRQPGDYGYTF.

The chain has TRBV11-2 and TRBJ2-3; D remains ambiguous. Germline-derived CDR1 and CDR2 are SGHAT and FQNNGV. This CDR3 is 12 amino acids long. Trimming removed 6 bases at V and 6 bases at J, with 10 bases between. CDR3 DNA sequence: TGTGCCAGCAGTAAAAGTGGGGATACGCAGTATTTT. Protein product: CASSKSGDTQYF. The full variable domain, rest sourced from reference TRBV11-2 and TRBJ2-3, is EAGVAQSPRYKIIEKRQSVAFWCNPISGHATLYWYQQILGQGPKLLIQFQNNGVVDDSQLPKDRFSAERLKGVDSTLKIQPAKLEDSAVYLCASSKSGDTQYFGPGTRLTVL.

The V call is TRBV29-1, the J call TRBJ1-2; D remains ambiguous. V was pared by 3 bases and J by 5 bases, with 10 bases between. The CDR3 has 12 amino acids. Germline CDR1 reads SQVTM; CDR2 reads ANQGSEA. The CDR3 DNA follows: TGCAGCGTTGATCCCGGACTGTATGGCTACACCTTC. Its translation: CSVDPGLYGYTF. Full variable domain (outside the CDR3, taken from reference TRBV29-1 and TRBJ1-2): SAVISQKPSRDICQRGTSLTIQCQVDSQVTMMFWYRQQPGQSLTLIATANQGSEATYESGFVIDKFPISRPNLTFSTLTVSNMSPEDSSIYLCSVDPGLYGYTFGSGTRLTVV.

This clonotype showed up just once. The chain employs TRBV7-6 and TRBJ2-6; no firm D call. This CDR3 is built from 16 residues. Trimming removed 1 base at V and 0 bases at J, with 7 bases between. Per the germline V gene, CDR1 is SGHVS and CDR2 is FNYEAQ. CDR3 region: CASSLGDHSGANVLTF. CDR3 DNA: TGTGCCAGCAGCTTAGGAGACCACTCTGGGGCCAACGTCCTGACTTTC.

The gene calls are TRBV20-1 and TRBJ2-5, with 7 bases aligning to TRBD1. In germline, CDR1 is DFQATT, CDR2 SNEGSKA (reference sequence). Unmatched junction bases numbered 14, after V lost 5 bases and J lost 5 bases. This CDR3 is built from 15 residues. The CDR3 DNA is TGCAGTGCTGGGAAGACAGGGCGGCCCGGGGAGACCCAGTACTTC. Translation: CSAGKTGRPGETQYF.

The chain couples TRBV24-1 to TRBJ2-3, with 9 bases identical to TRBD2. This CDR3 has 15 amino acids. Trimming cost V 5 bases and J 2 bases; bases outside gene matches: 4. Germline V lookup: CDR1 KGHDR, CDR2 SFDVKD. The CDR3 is CATSAASGTTDTQYF. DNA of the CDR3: TGTGCCACCAGTGCGGCTAGCGGGACCACAGATACGCAGTATTTT.

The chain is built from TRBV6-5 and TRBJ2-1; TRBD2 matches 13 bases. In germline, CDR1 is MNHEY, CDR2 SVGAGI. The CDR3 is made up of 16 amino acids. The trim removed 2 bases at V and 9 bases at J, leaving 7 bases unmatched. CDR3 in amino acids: CASSYLPTSGRTEQFF. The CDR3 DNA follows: TGTGCCAGCAGTTACCTTCCGACTAGCGGGAGGACTGAGCAGTTCTTC.

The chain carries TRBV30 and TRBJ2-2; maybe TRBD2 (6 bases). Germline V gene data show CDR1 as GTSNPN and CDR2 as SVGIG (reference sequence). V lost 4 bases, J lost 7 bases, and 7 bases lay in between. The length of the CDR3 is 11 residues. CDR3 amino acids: CAWMRGGELFF. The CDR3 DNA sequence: TGTGCCTGGATGCGGGGCGGGGAGCTGTTTTTT. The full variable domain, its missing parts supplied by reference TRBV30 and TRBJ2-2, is SQTIHQWPATLVQPVGSPLSLECTVEGTSNPNLYWYRQAAGRGLQLLFYSVGIGQISSEVPQNLSASRPQDRQFILSSKKLLLSDSGFYLCAWMRGGELFFGEGSRLTVL.

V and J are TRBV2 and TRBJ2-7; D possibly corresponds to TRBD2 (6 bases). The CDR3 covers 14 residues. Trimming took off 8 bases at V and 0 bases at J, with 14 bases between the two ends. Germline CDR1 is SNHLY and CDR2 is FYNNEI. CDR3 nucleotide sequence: TGTGCCAGCGACGGGAGCCCGAGCTCCTACGAGCAGTACGTC. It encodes CASDGSPSSYEQYV.

The CDR3 reads CASSVGPDTQYF. DNA for the CDR3: TGTGCCAGCAGCGTCGGACCAGATACGCAGTATTTT. The chain couples TRBV9 to TRBJ2-3; D is unresolved. The CDR3 is made up of 12 amino acids. Germline V CDR1 and CDR2: SGDLS, YYNGEE. V was trimmed by 2 bases and J by 4 bases, leaving 5 bases between them.